The source of this T cell receptor (beta chain) is a study of shared clonotypes between healthy human individuals. This clone was observed a single time. Only in-frame clones appear in the TCRdb table, and some are missing; sequencing was by immunoSEQ multiplex PCR. The sample holds some 2 million clones, approximately 95% seen once. Only CD45RO-negative cells positively selected for CCR7 counted as naive CD8 cells, so terminally differentiated effector memory CD45RA+ cells were excluded. CDR1 is SGHAT, CDR2 FQNNGV, per germline. Trimming took 1 base from V and 4 from J, leaving 11 bases between them. This CDR3 spans 14 amino acids.

This clonotype was obtained from a man in his late teens or twenties in good health. This rearrangement joins TRBV11-2 to TRBJ2-7; either TRBD1 or TRBD2 may fit D (5 bases each). The specimen sequenced was naive CD8+ T cells sorted from blood. CDR3 protein: CASSLGGPRYEQYF. The CDR3 coding sequence is TGTGCCAGCAGCTTAGGGGGACCGAGATACGAGCAGTACTTC.